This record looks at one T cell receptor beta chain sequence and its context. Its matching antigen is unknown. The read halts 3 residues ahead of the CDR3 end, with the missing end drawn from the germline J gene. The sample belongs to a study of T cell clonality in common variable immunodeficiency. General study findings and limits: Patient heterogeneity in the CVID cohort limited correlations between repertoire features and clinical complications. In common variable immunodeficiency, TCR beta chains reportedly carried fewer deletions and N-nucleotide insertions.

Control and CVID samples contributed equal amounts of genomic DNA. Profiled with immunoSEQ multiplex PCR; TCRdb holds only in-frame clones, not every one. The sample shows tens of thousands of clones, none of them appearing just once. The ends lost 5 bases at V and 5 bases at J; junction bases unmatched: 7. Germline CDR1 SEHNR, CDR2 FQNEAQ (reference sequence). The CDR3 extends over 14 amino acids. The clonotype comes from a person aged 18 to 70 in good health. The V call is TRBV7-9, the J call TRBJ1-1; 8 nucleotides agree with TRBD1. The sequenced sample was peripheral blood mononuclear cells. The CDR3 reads CASSPQGARTEAFF. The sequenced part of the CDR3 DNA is TGTGCCAGCAGCCCCCAGGGGGCGCGTACTGAA.